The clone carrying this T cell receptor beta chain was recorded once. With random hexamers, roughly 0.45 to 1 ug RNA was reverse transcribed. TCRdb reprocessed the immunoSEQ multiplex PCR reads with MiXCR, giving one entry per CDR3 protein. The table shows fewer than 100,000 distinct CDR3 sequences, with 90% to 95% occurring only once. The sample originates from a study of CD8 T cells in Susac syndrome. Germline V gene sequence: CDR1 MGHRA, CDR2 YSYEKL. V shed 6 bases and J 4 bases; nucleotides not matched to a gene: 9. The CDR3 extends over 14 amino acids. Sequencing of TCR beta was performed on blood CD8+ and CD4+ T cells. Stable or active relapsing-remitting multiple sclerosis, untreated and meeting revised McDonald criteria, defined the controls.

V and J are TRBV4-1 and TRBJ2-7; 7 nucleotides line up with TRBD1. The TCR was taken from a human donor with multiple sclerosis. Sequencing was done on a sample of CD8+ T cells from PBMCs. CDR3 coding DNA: TGCGCCAGCAGTCCTCGACAGGGATTTTACGAGCAGTACTTC. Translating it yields CASSPRQGFYEQYF.